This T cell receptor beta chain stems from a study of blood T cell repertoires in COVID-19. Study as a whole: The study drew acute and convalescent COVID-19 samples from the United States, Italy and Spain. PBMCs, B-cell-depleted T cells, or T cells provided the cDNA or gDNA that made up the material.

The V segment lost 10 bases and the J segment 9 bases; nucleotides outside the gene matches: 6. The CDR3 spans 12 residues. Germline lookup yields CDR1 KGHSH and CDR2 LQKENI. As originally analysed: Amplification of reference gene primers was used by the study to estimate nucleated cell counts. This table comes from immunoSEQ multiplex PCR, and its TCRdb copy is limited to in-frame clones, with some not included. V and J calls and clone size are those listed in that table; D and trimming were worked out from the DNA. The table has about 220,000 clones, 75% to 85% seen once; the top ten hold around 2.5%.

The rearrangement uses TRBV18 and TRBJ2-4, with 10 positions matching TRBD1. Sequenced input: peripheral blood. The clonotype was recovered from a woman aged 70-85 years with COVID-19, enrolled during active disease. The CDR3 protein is CATGTGDGIQYF. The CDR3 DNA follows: TGTGCCACTGGGACAGGGGACGGCATTCAGTACTTC.